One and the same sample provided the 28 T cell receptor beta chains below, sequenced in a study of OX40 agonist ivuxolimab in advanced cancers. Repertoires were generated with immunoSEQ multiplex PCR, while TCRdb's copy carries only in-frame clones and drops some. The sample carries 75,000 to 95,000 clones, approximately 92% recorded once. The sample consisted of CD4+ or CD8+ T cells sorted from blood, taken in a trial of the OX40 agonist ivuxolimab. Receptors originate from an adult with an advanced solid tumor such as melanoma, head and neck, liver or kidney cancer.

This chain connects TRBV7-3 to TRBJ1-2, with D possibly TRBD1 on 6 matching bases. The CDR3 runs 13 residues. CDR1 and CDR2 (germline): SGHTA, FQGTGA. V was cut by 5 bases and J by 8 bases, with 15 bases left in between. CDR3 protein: CASSLSGGPGYTF. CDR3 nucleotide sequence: TGTGCCAGCAGCCTAAGCGGGGGGCCAGGCTACACCTTC.

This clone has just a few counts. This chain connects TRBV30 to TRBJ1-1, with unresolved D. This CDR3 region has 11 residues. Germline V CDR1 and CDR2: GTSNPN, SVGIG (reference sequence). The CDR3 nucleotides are TGTGCTCTTGCCCCAAACACTGAAGCTTTCTTT. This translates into CALAPNTEAFF. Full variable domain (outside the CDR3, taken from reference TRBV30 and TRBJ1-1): SQTIHQWPATLVQPVGSPLSLECTVEGTSNPNLYWYRQAAGRGLQLLFYSVGIGQISSEVPQNLSASRPQDRQFILSSKKLLLSDSGFYLCALAPNTEAFFGQGTRLTVV.

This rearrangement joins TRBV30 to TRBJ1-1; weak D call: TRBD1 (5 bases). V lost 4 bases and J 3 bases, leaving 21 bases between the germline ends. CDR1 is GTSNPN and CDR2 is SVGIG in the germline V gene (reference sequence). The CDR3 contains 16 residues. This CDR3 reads CAWTFVVGGGDTEAFF. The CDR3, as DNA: TGTGCCTGGACCTTCGTAGTCGGGGGAGGAGACACTGAAGCTTTCTTT. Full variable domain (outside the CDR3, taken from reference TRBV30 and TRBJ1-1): SQTIHQWPATLVQPVGSPLSLECTVEGTSNPNLYWYRQAAGRGLQLLFYSVGIGQISSEVPQNLSASRPQDRQFILSSKKLLLSDSGFYLCAWTFVVGGGDTEAFFGQGTRLTVV.

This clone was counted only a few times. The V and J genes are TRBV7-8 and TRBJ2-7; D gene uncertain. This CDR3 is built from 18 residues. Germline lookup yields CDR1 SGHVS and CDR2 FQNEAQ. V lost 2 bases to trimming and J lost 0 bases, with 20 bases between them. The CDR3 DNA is TGTGCCAGCAGCTTATTGTCAGTCCGGCGCACGACCTCCTACGAGCAGTACTTC. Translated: CASSLLSVRRTTSYEQYF.

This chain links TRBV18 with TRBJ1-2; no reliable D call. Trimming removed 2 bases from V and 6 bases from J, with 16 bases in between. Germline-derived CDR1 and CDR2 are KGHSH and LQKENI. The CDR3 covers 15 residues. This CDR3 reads CASSPGTVRSNGYTF. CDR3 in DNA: TGTGCCAGCTCACCAGGAACCGTGAGATCTAATGGCTACACCTTC.

Written as DNA, the CDR3 is TGTGCCAGCATACCGAACCAGGGCAGGGGCGCTGTAGAGTACAATGAGCAGTTCTTC. Protein product: CASIPNQGRGAVEYNEQFF. The chain has TRBV28 and TRBJ2-1; TRBD1 is a possible D gene (6 bases). Germline V gene sequence: CDR1 MDHEN, CDR2 SYDVKM. CDR3 length: 19 residues. V was shortened by 7 bases and J by 4 bases, with 29 bases between the two germline ends.

The CDR3 spells CASSLGTGGVYTQYF. The DNA for the CDR3 is TGTGCCAGCAGCTTAGGAACGGGAGGTGTGTATACGCAGTATTTT. The chain is built from TRBV7-9 and TRBJ2-3; 7 positions match TRBD2. The CDR3 length is 15 residues. Germline CDR1 SEHNR, CDR2 FQNEAQ (reference sequence). The V gene end was trimmed by 1 base and the J gene end by 7 bases; junction bases not matched to a gene: 8. The whole variable domain, filled in from reference TRBV7-9 and TRBJ2-3, reads DTGVSQNPRHKITKRGQNVTFRCDPISEHNRLYWYRQTLGQGPEFLTYFQNEAQLEKSRLLSDRFSAERPKGSFSTLEIQRTEQGDSAMYLCASSLGTGGVYTQYFGPGTRLTVL.

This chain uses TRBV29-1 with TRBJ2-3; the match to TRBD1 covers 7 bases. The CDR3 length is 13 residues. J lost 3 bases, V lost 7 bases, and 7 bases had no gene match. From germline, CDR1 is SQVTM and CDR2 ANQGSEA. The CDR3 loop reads CSDRDSPTDTQYF. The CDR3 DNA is TGCAGCGACCGGGACAGTCCTACAGATACGCAGTATTTT.

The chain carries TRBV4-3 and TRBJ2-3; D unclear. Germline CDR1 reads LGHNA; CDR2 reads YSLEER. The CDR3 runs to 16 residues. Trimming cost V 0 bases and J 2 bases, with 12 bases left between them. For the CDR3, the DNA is TGCGCCAGCAGCCAAGAGGCTGACCTAATCACAGATACGCAGTATTTT. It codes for CASSQEADLITDTQYF.

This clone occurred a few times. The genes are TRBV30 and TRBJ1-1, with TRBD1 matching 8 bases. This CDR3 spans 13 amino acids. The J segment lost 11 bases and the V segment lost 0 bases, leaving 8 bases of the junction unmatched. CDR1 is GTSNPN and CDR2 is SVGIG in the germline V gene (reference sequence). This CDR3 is CAWSVKGDRLAFF. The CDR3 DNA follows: TGTGCCTGGAGTGTAAAGGGGGACAGGCTGGCTTTCTTT.

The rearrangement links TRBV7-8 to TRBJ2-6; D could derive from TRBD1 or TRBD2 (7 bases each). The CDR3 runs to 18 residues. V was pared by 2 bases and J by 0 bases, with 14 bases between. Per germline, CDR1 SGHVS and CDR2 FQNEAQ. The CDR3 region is CASSLSGGGSSGANVLTF. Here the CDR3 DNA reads TGTGCCAGCAGCTTATCAGGGGGAGGGAGCTCTGGGGCCAACGTCCTGACTTTC.

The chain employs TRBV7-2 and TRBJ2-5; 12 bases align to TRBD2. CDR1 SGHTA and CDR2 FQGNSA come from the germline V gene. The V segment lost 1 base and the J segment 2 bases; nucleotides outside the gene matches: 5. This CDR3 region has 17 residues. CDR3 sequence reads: CASSLEPGLAGQETQYF. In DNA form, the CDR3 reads TGTGCCAGCAGCTTAGAACCCGGACTAGCGGGACAAGAGACCCAGTACTTC.

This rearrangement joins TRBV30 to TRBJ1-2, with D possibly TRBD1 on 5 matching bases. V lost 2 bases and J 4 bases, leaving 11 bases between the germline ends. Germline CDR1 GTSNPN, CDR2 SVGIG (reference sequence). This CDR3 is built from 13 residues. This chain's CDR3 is CAWSWGGAYGYTF. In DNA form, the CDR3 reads TGTGCCTGGAGTTGGGGAGGGGCCTATGGCTACACCTTC.

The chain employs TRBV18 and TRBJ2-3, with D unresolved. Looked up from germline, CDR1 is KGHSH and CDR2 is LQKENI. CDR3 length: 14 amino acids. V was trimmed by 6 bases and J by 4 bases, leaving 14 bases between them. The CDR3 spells CASSSLPRADTQYF. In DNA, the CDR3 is TGTGCCAGCTCCTCCCTTCCGAGAGCAGATACGCAGTATTTT. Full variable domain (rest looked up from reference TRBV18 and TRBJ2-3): NAGVMQNPRHLVRRRGQEARLRCSPMKGHSHVYWYRQLPEEGLKFMVYLQKENIIDESGMPKERFSAEFPKEGPSILRIQQVVRGDSAAYFCASSSLPRADTQYFGPGTRLTVL.

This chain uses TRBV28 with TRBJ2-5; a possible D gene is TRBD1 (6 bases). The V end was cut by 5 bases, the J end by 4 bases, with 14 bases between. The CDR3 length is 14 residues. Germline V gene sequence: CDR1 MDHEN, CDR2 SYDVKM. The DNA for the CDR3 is TGTGCCAGCAGTCTGACAGGTCGGAGAGAGACCCAGTACTTC. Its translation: CASSLTGRRETQYF.

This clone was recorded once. CDR3 DNA sequence: TGTGCCTGGACCAGGGGTTCCCAAGAGACCCAGTACTTC. It encodes CAWTRGSQETQYF. The V and J genes are TRBV30 and TRBJ2-5, with D possibly TRBD1 on 6 matching bases. V was shortened by 4 bases and J by 1 base, with 10 bases between the two germline ends. The CDR3 is 13 amino acids. Looked up from germline, CDR1 is GTSNPN and CDR2 is SVGIG (reference sequence).

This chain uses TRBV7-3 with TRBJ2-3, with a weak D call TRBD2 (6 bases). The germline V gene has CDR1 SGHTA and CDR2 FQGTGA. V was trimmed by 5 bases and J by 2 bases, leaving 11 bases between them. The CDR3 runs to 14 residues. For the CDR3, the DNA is TGTGCCAGCAGCCTCGCGGGATTCACAGATACGCAGTATTTT. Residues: CASSLAGFTDTQYF.

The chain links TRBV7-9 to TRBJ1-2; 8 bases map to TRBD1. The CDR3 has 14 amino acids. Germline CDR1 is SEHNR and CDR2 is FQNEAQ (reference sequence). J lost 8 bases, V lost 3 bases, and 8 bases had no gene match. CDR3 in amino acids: CASSFTLDRGGYTF. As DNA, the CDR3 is TGTGCCAGCAGCTTTACCCTAGACAGGGGAGGCTACACCTTC.

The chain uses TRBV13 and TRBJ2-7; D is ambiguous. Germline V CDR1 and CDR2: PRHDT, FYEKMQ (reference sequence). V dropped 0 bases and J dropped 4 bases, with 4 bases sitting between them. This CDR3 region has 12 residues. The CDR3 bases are TGTGCCAGCAGCTTAGGCGGATACGAGCAGTACTTC. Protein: CASSLGGYEQYF.

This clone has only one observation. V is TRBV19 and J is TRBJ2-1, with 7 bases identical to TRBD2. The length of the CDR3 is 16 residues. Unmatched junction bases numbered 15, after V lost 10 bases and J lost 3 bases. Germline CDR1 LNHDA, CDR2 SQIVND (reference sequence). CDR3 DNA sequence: TGTGCCACCAGATGGGGGGGGACTAACCACTACAATGAGCAGTTCTTC. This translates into CATRWGGTNHYNEQFF.

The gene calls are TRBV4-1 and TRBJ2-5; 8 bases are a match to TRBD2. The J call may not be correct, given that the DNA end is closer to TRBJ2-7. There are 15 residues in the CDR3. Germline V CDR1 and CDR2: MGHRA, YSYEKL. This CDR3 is CASSPPGTRAYEQYF. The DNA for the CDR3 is TGCGCCAGCAGCCCTCCAGGGACTAGAGCGTACGAGCAGTACTTC.

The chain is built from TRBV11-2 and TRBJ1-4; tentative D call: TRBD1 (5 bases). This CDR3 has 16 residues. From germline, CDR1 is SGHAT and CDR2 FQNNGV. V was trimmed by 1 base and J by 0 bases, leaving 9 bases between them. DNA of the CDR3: TGTGCCAGCAGCTTAGCCCCCAGGGCAACTAATGAAAAACTGTTTTTT. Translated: CASSLAPRATNEKLFF. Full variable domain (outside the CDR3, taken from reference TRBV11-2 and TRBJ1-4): EAGVAQSPRYKIIEKRQSVAFWCNPISGHATLYWYQQILGQGPKLLIQFQNNGVVDDSQLPKDRFSAERLKGVDSTLKIQPAKLEDSAVYLCASSLAPRATNEKLFFGSGTQLSVL.

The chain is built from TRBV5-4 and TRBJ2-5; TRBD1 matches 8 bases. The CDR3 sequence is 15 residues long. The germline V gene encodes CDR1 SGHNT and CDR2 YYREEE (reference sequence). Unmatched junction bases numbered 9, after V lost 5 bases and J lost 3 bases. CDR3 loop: CASRPTPDREETQYF. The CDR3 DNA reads TGTGCCAGCAGGCCAACCCCGGACAGGGAAGAGACCCAGTACTTC. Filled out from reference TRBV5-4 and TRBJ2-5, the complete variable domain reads ETGVTQSPTHLIKTRGQQVTLRCSSQSGHNTVSWYQQALGQGPQFIFQYYREEENGRGNFPPRFSGLQFPNYSSELNVNALELDDSALYLCASRPTPDREETQYFGPGTRLLVL.

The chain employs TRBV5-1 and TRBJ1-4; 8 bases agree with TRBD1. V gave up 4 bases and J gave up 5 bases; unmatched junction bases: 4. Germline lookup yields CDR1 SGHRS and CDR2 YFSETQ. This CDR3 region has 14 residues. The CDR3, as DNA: TGCGCCAGCAGCCCGGGACAGGCAAATGAAAAACTGTTTTTT. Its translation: CASSPGQANEKLFF.

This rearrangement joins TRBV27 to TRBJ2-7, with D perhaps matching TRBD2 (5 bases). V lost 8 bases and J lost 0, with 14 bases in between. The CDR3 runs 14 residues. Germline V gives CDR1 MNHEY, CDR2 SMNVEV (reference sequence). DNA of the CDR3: TGTGCCAGCTCCTCCCGCGGGCGCTCCTACGAGCAGTACTTC. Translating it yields CASSSRGRSYEQYF.

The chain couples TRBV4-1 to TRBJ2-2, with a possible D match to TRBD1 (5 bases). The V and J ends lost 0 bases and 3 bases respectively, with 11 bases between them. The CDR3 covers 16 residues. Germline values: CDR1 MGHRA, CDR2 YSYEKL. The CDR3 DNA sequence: TGCGCCAGCAGCCAAGATCGGGCCAGGGACACCGGGGAGCTGTTTTTT. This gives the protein CASSQDRARDTGELFF.

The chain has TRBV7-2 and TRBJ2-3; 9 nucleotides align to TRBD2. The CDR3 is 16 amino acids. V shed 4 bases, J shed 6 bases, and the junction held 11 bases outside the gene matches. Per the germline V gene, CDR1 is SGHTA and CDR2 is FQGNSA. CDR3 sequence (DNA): TGTGCCAGCAGCTCATCACCGGGACTAGCCGTGGATACGCAGTATTTT. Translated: CASSSSPGLAVDTQYF.

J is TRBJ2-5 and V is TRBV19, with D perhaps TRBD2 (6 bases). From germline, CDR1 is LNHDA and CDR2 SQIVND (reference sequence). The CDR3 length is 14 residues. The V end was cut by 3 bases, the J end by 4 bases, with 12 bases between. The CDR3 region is CASSISSAGETQYF. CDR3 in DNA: TGTGCCAGTAGTATCTCTAGCGCGGGAGAGACCCAGTACTTC.